This T cell receptor (beta chain) was captured by sequencing in a study of T cell responses to AZD1222 COVID-19 vaccine. Points from the study as a whole: Vaccination with two AZD1222 doses was followed by a rise in Spike-specific TCR breadth and depth. In all cases, repertoires were sampled only after the peak T cell response. Within unmutated variant regions lay the reported targets of nearly half of spike-specific TCRs.

For this clone: The antigen remains unidentified.

V was clipped by 6 bases and J by 5 bases; unmatched bases: 7. The CDR3 has 14 residues. Germline V gene sequence: CDR1 MNHEY, CDR2 SMNVEV (reference sequence). Method: immunoSEQ multiplex PCR; TCRdb's copy keeps in-frame clones and lacks some. Found here are about 180,000 clones, over 80% of them singletons; the top ten hold approximately 0.98%. The TCR comes from an adult who received the MenACWY meningococcal vaccine as a control. The sequences come from peripheral blood, collected 28 days after the second dose of the MenACWY control vaccine. The gene calls are TRBV27 and TRBJ1-1; 9 nucleotides agree with TRBD1. This CDR3 is CASRKWGQGTEAFF. The CDR3, as DNA: TGTGCCAGCAGGAAGTGGGGACAGGGTACTGAAGCTTTCTTT.